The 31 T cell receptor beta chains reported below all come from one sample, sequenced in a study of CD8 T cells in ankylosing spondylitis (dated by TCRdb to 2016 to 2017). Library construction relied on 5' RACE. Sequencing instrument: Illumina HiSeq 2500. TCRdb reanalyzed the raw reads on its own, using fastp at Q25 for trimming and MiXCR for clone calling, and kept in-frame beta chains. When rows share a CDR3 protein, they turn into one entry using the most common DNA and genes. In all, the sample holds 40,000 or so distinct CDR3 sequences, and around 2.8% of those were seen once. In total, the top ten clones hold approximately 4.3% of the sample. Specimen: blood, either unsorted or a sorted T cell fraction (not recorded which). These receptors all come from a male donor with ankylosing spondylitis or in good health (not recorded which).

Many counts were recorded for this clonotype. The CDR3 is CASSETGTPPREQFF. The CDR3 nucleotides read TGTGCCAGCAGCGAAACCGGGACACCTCCTCGGGAGCAGTTCTTC. The chain couples TRBV9 to TRBJ2-1, with D possibly being TRBD1 (6 bases). The CDR3 runs to 15 residues. Per germline, CDR1 SGDLS and CDR2 YYNGEE. With 3 bases removed from V and 10 bases from J, the gap between germline ends came to 20 bases. Based on the CDR3 plus reference TRBV9 and TRBJ2-1, the full variable domain is DSGVTQTPKHLITATGQRVTLRCSPRSGDLSVYWYQQSLDQGLQFLIQYYNGEERAKGNILERFSAQQFPDLHSELNLSSLELGDSALYFCASSETGTPPREQFFGPGTRLTVL.

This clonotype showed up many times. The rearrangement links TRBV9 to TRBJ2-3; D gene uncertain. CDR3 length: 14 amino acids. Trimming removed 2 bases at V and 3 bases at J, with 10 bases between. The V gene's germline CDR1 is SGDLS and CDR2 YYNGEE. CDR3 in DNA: TGTGCCAGCAGCGTCTCCAGCCCAACAGATACGCAGTATTTT. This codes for CASSVSSPTDTQYF.

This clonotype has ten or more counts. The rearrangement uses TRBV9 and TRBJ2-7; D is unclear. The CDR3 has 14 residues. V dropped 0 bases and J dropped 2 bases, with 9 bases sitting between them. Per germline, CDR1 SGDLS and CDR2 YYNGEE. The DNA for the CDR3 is TGTGCCAGCAGCGTAGGGCAGGAGCCCTACGAGCAGTACTTC. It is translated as CASSVGQEPYEQYF.

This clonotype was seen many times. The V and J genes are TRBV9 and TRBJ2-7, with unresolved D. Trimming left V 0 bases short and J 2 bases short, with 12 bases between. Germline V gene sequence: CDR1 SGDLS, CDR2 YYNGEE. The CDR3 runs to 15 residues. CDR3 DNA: TGTGCCAGCAGCGTAGCCCCAGGTGCTACCTACGAGCAGTACTTC. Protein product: CASSVAPGATYEQYF. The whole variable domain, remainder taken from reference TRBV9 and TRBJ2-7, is DSGVTQTPKHLITATGQRVTLRCSPRSGDLSVYWYQQSLDQGLQFLIQYYNGEERAKGNILERFSAQQFPDLHSELNLSSLELGDSALYFCASSVAPGATYEQYFGPGTRLTVT.

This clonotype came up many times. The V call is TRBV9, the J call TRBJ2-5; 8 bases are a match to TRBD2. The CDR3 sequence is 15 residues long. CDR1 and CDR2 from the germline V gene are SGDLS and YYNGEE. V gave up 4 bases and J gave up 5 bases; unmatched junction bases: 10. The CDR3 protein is CASSSNSGKKETQYF. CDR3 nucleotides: TGTGCCAGCAGCTCGAATAGCGGGAAAAAGGAGACCCAGTACTTC.

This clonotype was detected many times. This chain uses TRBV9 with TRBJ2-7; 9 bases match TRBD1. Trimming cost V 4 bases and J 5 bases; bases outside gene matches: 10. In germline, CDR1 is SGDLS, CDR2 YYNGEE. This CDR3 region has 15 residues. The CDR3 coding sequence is TGTGCCAGCAGCCCTAGGGACAGGGCAAAGGACGAGCAGTACTTC. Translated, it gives CASSPRDRAKDEQYF.

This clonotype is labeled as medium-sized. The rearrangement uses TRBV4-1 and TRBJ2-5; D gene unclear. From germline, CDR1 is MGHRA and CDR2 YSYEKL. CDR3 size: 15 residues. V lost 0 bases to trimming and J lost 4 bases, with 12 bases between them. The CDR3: CASSQEKQRAETQYF. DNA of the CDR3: TGCGCCAGCAGCCAAGAGAAGCAGCGAGCAGAGACCCAGTACTTC.

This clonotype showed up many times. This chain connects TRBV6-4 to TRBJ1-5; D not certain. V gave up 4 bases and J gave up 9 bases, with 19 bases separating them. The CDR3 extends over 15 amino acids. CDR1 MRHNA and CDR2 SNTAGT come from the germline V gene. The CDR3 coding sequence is TGTGCCAGCAGTGGTGACGGACCCCAGGAAAGGCCCCAGCATTTT. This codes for CASSGDGPQERPQHF.

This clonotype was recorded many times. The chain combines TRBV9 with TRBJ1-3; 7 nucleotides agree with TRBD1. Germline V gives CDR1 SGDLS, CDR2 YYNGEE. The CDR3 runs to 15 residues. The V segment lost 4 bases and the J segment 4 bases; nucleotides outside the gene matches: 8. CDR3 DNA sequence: TGTGCCAGCAGCCCCGGGACAGTTACCGGAAACACCATATATTTT. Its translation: CASSPGTVTGNTIYF.

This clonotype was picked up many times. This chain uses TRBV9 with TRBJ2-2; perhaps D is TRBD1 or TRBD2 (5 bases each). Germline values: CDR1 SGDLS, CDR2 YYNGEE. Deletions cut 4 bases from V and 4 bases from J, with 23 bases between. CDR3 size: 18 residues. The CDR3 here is CASSRQVGTLSGTGELFF. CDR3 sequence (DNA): TGTGCCAGCAGCCGCCAGGTGGGGACGCTCTCCGGCACCGGGGAGCTGTTTTTT.

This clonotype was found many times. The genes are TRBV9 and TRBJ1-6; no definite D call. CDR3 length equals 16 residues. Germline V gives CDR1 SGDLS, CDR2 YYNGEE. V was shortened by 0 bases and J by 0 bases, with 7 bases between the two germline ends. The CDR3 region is CASSVDGSSYNSPLHF. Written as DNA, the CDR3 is TGTGCCAGCAGCGTAGACGGGAGCTCCTATAATTCACCCCTCCACTTT.

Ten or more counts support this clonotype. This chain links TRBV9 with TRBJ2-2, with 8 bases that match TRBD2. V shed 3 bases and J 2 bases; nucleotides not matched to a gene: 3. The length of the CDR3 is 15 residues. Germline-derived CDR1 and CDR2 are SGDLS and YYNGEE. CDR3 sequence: CASSAIAGNTGELFF. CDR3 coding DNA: TGTGCCAGCAGCGCCATAGCGGGAAACACCGGGGAGCTGTTTTTT.

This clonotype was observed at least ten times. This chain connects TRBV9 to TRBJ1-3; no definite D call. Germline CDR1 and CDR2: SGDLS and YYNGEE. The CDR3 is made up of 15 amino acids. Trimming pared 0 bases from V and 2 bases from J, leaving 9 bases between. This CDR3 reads CASSVGSLAGNTIYF. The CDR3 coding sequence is TGTGCCAGCAGCGTAGGGTCCCTGGCTGGAAACACCATATATTTT.

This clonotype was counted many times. The CDR3 DNA reads as TGTGCCAGCAGCGTAGGTATAGCGGGAGGGCCGAAAAACATTCAGTACTTC. Its translation: CASSVGIAGGPKNIQYF. V and J are TRBV9 and TRBJ2-4; the match to TRBD2 covers 11 bases. V shed 0 bases, J shed 4 bases, and the junction held 6 bases outside the gene matches. CDR3 length: 17 amino acids. Germline lookup yields CDR1 SGDLS and CDR2 YYNGEE.

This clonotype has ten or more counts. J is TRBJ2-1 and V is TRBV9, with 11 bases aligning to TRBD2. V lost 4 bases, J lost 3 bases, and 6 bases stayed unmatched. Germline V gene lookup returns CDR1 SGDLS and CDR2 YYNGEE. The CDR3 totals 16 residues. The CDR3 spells CASSLGLAGRYNEQFF. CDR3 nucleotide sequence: TGTGCCAGCAGCCTCGGACTAGCGGGTCGCTACAATGAGCAGTTCTTC. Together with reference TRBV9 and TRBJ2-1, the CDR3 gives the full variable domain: DSGVTQTPKHLITATGQRVTLRCSPRSGDLSVYWYQQSLDQGLQFLIQYYNGEERAKGNILERFSAQQFPDLHSELNLSSLELGDSALYFCASSLGLAGRYNEQFFGPGTRLTVL.

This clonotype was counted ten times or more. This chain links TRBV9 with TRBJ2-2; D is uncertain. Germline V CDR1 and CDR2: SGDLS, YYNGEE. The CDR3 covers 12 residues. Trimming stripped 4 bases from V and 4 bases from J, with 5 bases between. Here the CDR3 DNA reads TGTGCCAGCAGCCCATTCACCGGGGAGCTGTTTTTT. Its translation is CASSPFTGELFF.

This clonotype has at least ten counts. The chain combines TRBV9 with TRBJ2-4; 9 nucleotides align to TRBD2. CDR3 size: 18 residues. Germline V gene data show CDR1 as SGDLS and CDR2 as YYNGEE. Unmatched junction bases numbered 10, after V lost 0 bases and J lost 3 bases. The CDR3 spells CASSVGSLAGIGKNIQYF. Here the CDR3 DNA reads TGTGCCAGCAGCGTAGGTTCCCTAGCGGGAATCGGCAAAAACATTCAGTACTTC.

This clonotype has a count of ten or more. The CDR3: CASSGGQGAKNIQYF. The CDR3 nucleotides read TGTGCCAGCAGCGGCGGGCAGGGGGCCAAAAACATTCAGTACTTC. The rearrangement joins TRBV9 to TRBJ2-4, with TRBD1 as a possible D gene (6 bases). This CDR3 contains 15 residues. Germline V gene data show CDR1 as SGDLS and CDR2 as YYNGEE. Trimming pared 3 bases from V and 1 base from J, leaving 11 bases between.

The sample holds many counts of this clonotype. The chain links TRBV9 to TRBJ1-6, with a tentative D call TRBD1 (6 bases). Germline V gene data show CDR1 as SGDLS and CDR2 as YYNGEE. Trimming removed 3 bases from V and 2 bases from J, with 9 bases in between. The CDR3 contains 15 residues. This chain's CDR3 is CASSARDTYNSPLHF. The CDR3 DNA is TGTGCCAGCAGCGCCCGGGACACCTATAATTCACCCCTCCACTTT.

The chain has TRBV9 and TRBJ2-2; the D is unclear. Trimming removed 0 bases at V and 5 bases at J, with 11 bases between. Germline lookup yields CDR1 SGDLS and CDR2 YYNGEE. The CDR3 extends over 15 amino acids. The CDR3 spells CASSVGAAITGELFF. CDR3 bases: TGTGCCAGCAGCGTAGGGGCAGCGATTACCGGGGAGCTGTTTTTT.

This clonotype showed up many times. The CDR3 coding sequence is TGTGCCAGCAGCGCCCGGGACAGTATTACCACCGGGGAGCTGTTTTTT. Amino acids: CASSARDSITTGELFF. The gene calls are TRBV9 and TRBJ2-2; 7 nucleotides align to TRBD1. The junction had 9 bases not matched to a gene; V was cut back by 3 bases and J by 4 bases. The CDR3 is 16 residues long. The germline CDR1 and CDR2 sequences are SGDLS and YYNGEE.

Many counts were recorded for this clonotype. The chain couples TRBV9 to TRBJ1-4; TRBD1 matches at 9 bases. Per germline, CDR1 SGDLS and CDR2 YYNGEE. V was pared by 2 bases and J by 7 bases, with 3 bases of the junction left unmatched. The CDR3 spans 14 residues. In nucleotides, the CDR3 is TGTGCCAGCAGCGTGGACAGGGGAGGTGAAAAACTGTTTTTT. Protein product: CASSVDRGGEKLFF.

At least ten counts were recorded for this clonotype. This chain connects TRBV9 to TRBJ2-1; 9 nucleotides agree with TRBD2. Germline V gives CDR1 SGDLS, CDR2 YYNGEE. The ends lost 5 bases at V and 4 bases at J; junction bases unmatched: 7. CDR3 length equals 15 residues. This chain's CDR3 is CASSRSGRRYNEQFF. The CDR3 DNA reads TGTGCCAGCAGTCGTAGCGGGAGACGATACAATGAGCAGTTCTTC.

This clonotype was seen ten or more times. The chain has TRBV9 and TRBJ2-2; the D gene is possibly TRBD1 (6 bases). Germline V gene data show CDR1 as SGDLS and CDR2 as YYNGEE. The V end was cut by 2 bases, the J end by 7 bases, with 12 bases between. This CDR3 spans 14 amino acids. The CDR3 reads CASSVTGSSGELFF. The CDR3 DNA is TGTGCCAGCAGCGTGACAGGATCGAGCGGGGAGCTGTTTTTT.

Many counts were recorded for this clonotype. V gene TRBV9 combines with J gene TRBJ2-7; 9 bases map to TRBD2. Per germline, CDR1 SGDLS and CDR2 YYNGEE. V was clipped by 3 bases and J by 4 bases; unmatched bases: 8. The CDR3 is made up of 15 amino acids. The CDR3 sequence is CASSAYSGSAYEQYF. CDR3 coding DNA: TGTGCCAGCAGCGCCTATAGCGGGAGTGCGTACGAGCAGTACTTC.

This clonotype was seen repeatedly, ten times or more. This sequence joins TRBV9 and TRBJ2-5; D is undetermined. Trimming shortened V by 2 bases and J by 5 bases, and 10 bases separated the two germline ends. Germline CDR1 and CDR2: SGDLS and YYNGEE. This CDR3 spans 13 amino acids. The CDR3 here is CASSVSLRETQYF. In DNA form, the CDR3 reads TGTGCCAGCAGCGTGAGCCTCCGGGAGACCCAGTACTTC. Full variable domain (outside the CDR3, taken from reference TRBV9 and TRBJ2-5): DSGVTQTPKHLITATGQRVTLRCSPRSGDLSVYWYQQSLDQGLQFLIQYYNGEERAKGNILERFSAQQFPDLHSELNLSSLELGDSALYFCASSVSLRETQYFGPGTRLLVL.

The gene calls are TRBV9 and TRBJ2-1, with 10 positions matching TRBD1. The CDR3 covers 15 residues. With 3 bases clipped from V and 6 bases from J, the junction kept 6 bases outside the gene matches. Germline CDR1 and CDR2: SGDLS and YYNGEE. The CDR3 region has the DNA TGTGCCAGCAGCGGGACAGGGGGGATCGGCAATGAGCAGTTCTTC. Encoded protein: CASSGTGGIGNEQFF.

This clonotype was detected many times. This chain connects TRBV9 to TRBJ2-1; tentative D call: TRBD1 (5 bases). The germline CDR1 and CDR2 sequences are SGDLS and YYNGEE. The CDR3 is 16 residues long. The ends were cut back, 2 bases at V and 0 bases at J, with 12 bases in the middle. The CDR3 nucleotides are TGTGCCAGCAGCGTCGTATGGGGCAGCTCCTACAATGAGCAGTTCTTC. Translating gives CASSVVWGSSYNEQFF.

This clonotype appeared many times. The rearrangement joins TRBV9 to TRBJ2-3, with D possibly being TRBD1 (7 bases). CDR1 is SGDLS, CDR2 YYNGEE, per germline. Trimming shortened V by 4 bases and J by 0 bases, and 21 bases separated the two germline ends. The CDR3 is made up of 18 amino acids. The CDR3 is CASSSPRDRELSTDTQYF. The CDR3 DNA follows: TGTGCCAGCAGCTCACCGCGGGACAGAGAGCTTAGCACAGATACGCAGTATTTT.

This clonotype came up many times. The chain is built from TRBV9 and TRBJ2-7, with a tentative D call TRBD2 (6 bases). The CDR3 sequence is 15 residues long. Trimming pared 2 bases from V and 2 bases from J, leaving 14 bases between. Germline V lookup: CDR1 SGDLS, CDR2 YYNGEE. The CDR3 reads CASSVGGASTYEQYF. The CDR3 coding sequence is TGTGCCAGCAGCGTCGGCGGGGCTTCCACCTACGAGCAGTACTTC. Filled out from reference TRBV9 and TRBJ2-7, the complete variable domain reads DSGVTQTPKHLITATGQRVTLRCSPRSGDLSVYWYQQSLDQGLQFLIQYYNGEERAKGNILERFSAQQFPDLHSELNLSSLELGDSALYFCASSVGGASTYEQYFGPGTRLTVT.

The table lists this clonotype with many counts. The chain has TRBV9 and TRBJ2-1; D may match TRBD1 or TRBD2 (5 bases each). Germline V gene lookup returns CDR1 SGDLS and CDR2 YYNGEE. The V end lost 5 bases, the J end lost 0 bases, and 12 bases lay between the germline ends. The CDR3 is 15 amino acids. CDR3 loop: CASSGDAGSYNEQFF. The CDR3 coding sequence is TGTGCCAGCAGTGGGGACGCAGGCTCCTACAATGAGCAGTTCTTC.